Listed below are T cell receptor beta chains from one sample, sequenced in a study of blood T cell repertoires in COVID-19. The method was immunoSEQ multiplex PCR; TCRdb's version includes in-frame clones alone and lacks a portion of them. The sample gives around 95,000 clones, around four fifths of which show up once; 13% is in the top ten. Sequenced sample: peripheral blood. The receptors were sampled from a man in his fifties with active or convalescent COVID-19. The CDR3 runs from the conserved cysteine through the conserved F or W. Only some rows state a clone size, as once, few, many or a class for expanded clones.

size,V,J,CDR3
.,TRBV9,TRBJ2-7,CASSVGTSGARSSYEQYF
.,TRBV6-1,TRBJ2-2,CASSETGTIHTGELFF
.,TRBV6-5,TRBJ1-4,CASSSSDEKLFF
few,TRBV5-1,TRBJ1-1,CASSSGNTEAFF
.,TRBV19,TRBJ2-1,CASSIRLLAGGSYNEQFF
once,TRBV12-5,TRBJ2-7,CASGQGVAGEYEQYF
.,TRBV7-3,TRBJ2-1,CASSVLAGAVNEQFF
.,TRBV7-8,TRBJ2-2,CASSSTRGASGTGELFF
.,TRBV2,TRBJ1-5,CASSVEGSNQPQHF
once,TRBV9,TRBJ2-5,CASSVGGRETQYF
.,TRBV7-9,TRBJ1-6,CASNIGQGVSPLHF
.,TRBV2,TRBJ2-5,CASMSLVGETQYF
.,TRBV19,TRBJ2-3,CASSPRTSGFQDTQYF
.,TRBV27,TRBJ2-1,CASRSSGGEYNEQFF
.,TRBV7-9,TRBJ2-7,CASSPLELTFNEQYF
.,TRBV9,TRBJ2-2,CASSGTGGTGELFF
.,TRBV7-8,TRBJ1-5,CASSLADRYQPQHF
.,TRBV19,TRBJ1-5,CASSKNTDSGQPQHF
.,TRBV4-1,TRBJ1-1,CASSQPRQVLVNTEAFF
.,TRBV5-1,TRBJ2-1,CASSLASGGGEQFF
.,TRBV9,TRBJ1-1,CASSVGSGGDTEAFF
few,TRBV5-1,TRBJ2-2,CASSSPQGRSANTGELFF
.,TRBV5-1,TRBJ2-3,CASSPGQLTDTQYF
.,TRBV24-1,TRBJ2-1,CATSEAPRALSYNEQFF
few,TRBV29-1,TRBJ2-3,CSVPGPGTRSF
.,TRBV6-2/TRBV6-3,TRBJ2-1,CASSYTGTSGQFF
once,TRBV6-5,TRBJ1-3,CASSYGSRGVGNTIYF
.,TRBV4-2,TRBJ2-2,CASRAGGPDTGELFF
.,TRBV6-2/TRBV6-3,TRBJ2-5,CASSYSRVQKTQYF
.,TRBV7-9,TRBJ1-4,CASSLFQGGEKLFF